Presented here are 26 T cell receptor beta chains from one specimen sequenced in a study of OX40 agonist ivuxolimab in advanced cancers. The method behind the library was the immunoSEQ multiplex PCR assay. Entries here come from immuneACCESS through TCRdb and include only in-frame sequences with V and J called. Some clones fail to appear in such tables; in the studies checked, an unresolved V gene covers under half of the shortfall, and the cause of the remainder is unknown. The table for this sample lists about 51,000 clones; about 78% of them were counted only once. Clones ranked in the top ten supply approximately 2% of the sample. The input for sequencing was CD4+ or CD8+ T cells sorted from blood, taken in a trial of the OX40 agonist ivuxolimab. The receptors shown here come from an adult with an advanced solid tumor such as melanoma, head and neck, liver or kidney cancer.

This clone was detected once. V usage is TRBV28 and J usage is TRBJ1-5, with 7 bases fitting TRBD1. The germline V gene has CDR1 MDHEN and CDR2 SYDVKM. This CDR3 is built from 16 residues. V shed 4 bases, J shed 0 bases, and the junction held 6 bases outside the gene matches. CDR3: CASSSGQAYSNQPQHF. In nucleotides, the CDR3 is TGTGCCAGCAGTTCCGGACAGGCTTATAGCAATCAGCCCCAGCATTTT.

The chain joins TRBV7-9 to TRBJ1-2; D is perhaps TRBD1 (6 bases). This CDR3 region has 13 residues. Trimming took off 4 bases at V and 8 bases at J, with 14 bases between the two ends. The germline V gene encodes CDR1 SEHNR and CDR2 FQNEAQ (reference sequence). The CDR3 region has the DNA TGTGCCAGCAGCTCCTGGGGGGCAGGGGGCTACACCTTC. Protein sequence: CASSSWGAGGYTF.

This clone was counted a single time. Its ends do not fully match the called genes, so a read error is possible. The gene calls are TRBV4-1 and TRBJ2-3; 10 positions match TRBD1. Germline V gives CDR1 MGHRA, CDR2 YSYEKL. The CDR3 covers 16 residues. CDR3 DNA sequence: TGCGCCGGCAGCCCCTACCCGGGACAGGGGAGAGATACGCAGTATTTT. The encoded protein is CAGSPYPGQGRDTQYF.

Notes on this clone: This sample also contains other DNA sequences that code for the same CDR3. The chain recombines TRBV4-2 with TRBJ1-5; maybe TRBD1 (5 bases). Germline V gives CDR1 LGHNA, CDR2 YNFKEQ. Trimming took off 4 bases at V and 5 bases at J, with 12 bases between the two ends. The CDR3 is made up of 14 amino acids. As DNA, the CDR3 is TGTGCCAGCAGCCTTTTGCAGGGTTATCAGCCCCAGCATTTT. Protein product: CASSLLQGYQPQHF.

The chain links TRBV27 to TRBJ2-4; 10 nucleotides align to TRBD1. CDR1 and CDR2 from the germline V gene are MNHEY and SMNVEV (reference sequence). CDR3 length equals 17 residues. The ends lost 3 bases at V and 3 bases at J; junction bases unmatched: 8. CDR3 sequence (DNA): TGTGCCAGCAGTTTCGGACAGGGGGTTGGTAGCAAAAACATTCAGTACTTC. This codes for CASSFGQGVGSKNIQYF.

The chain carries TRBV19 and TRBJ1-2; D gene ambiguous. The V gene's germline CDR1 is LNHDA and CDR2 SQIVND (reference sequence). The CDR3 runs to 15 residues. Trimming took off 6 bases at V and 0 bases at J, with 14 bases between the two ends. CDR3 sequence: CASSNHDGANYGYTF. In nucleotides, the CDR3 is TGTGCCAGTAGCAACCACGACGGGGCTAACTATGGCTACACCTTC.

The rearrangement links TRBV5-5 to TRBJ2-1; weak D call: TRBD1 (5 bases). In germline, CDR1 is SGHKS, CDR2 YYEKEE (reference sequence). V was pared by 4 bases and J by 0 bases, with 11 bases between. This CDR3 has 15 residues. The CDR3 nucleotides are TGTGCCAGCAGCCTCAGGACAAGCTCCTACAATGAGCAGTTCTTC. Protein sequence: CASSLRTSSYNEQFF. Full variable domain (missing parts from reference TRBV5-5 and TRBJ2-1): DAGVTQSPTHLIKTRGQQVTLRCSPISGHKSVSWYQQVLGQGPQFIFQYYEKEERGRGNFPDRFSARQFPNYSSELNVNALLLGDSALYLCASSLRTSSYNEQFFGPGTRLTVL.

The chain carries TRBV28 and TRBJ2-7, with D perhaps TRBD2 (6 bases). Germline V lookup: CDR1 MDHEN, CDR2 SYDVKM. This CDR3 has 13 residues. V lost 6 bases and J lost 12, with 21 bases in between. The CDR3 is CASRSLLAEGGYF. CDR3 bases: TGTGCCAGCAGGTCCTTATTAGCGGAGGGCGGGTACTTC.

This chain joins TRBV9 and TRBJ2-7; D possibly corresponds to TRBD1 (6 bases). Germline CDR1 is SGDLS and CDR2 is YYNGEE. V dropped 0 bases and J dropped 2 bases, with 9 bases sitting between them. The CDR3 spans 14 residues. CDR3 sequence: CASSVGGGAYEQYF. The CDR3 nucleotides read TGTGCCAGCAGCGTAGGTGGGGGCGCCTACGAGCAGTACTTC.

In this sample, this clone is medium-sized (0.01 to 0.1%). The chain carries TRBV11-3 and TRBJ2-5, with D possibly TRBD1 on 6 matching bases. In germline, CDR1 is SGHNT, CDR2 YENEEA. The ends were cut back, 5 bases at V and 5 bases at J, with 18 bases in the middle. The CDR3 spans 15 residues. The CDR3 DNA follows: TGTGCCAGCAGCCCAGGGGTGGAGGCTAGGGAGACCCAGTACTTC. Its protein product is CASSPGVEARETQYF.

The CDR3 reads CASSYGGGSYNEQFF. In nucleotides, the CDR3 is TGTGCCAGCAGTTACGGGGGAGGCTCCTACAATGAGCAGTTCTTC. J is TRBJ2-1 and V is TRBV6-6, with a tentative D call TRBD2 (6 bases). This CDR3 region has 15 residues. V was cut by 2 bases and J by 0 bases, with 8 bases left in between. Germline V gives CDR1 MNHNY, CDR2 SVGAGI (reference sequence).

This chain links TRBV18 with TRBJ1-1; no clear D. From germline, CDR1 is KGHSH and CDR2 LQKENI. Between the trimmed V and J ends, which lost 2 bases and 0 bases, there was a span of 4 bases. There are 13 residues in the CDR3. The CDR3: CASSPKLNTEAFF. Written as DNA, the CDR3 is TGTGCCAGCTCACCAAAACTGAACACTGAAGCTTTCTTT.

J is TRBJ1-5 and V is TRBV28, with D perhaps TRBD1 (5 bases). The CDR3 is 18 residues long. V lost 4 bases to trimming and J lost 0 bases, with 19 bases between them. Germline lookup yields CDR1 MDHEN and CDR2 SYDVKM. For the CDR3, the DNA is TGTGCCAGCAGTTCCCTATTTCGACAGAAAGATAGCAATCAGCCCCAGCATTTT. Encoded protein: CASSSLFRQKDSNQPQHF. The variable domain in full, completed from reference TRBV28 and TRBJ1-5, reads DVKVTQSSRYLVKRTGEKVFLECVQDMDHENMFWYRQDPGLGLRLIYFSYDVKMKEKGDIPEGYSVSREKKERFSLILESASTNQTSMYLCASSSLFRQKDSNQPQHFGDGTRLSIL.

V is TRBV5-4 and J is TRBJ2-7, with no clear D. Germline V gives CDR1 SGHNT, CDR2 YYREEE (reference sequence). Between the trimmed V and J ends, which lost 5 bases and 5 bases, there was a span of 20 bases. The length of the CDR3 is 15 residues. The CDR3 DNA follows: TGTGCCAGCAGGTCTGACCCAGGCGGAGAGAACGAGCAGTACTTC. Amino acids: CASRSDPGGENEQYF.

The V and J genes are TRBV10-3 and TRBJ1-2, with D perhaps matching TRBD1 (5 bases). Trimming removed 2 bases from V and 5 bases from J, with 15 bases in between. CDR1 is ENHRY and CDR2 is SYGVKD in the germline V gene. This CDR3 comprises 15 residues. CDR3 amino acids: CAISERQGQGYGYTF. The CDR3 DNA sequence: TGTGCCATCAGTGAGAGACAAGGACAAGGTTATGGCTACACCTTC.

The V call is TRBV27, the J call TRBJ2-1; 8 bases match TRBD2. Germline V gene data show CDR1 as MNHEY and CDR2 as SMNVEV (reference sequence). This CDR3 has 14 residues. Trimming took 3 bases from V and 9 from J; bases not matched to a gene: 7. In nucleotides, the CDR3 is TGTGCCAGCAGTTTCTGGCTAGCGGGTGGTGAGCAGTTCTTC. This translates into CASSFWLAGGEQFF.

The chain has TRBV19 and TRBJ1-6; 8 bases fit TRBD1. Unmatched junction bases numbered 5, after V lost 10 bases and J lost 6 bases. The CDR3 runs to 13 residues. Germline loops: CDR1 LNHDA, CDR2 SQIVND (reference sequence). CDR3 nucleotides: TGTGCCACCCAGGGACAGGCTAATTCACCCCTCCACTTT. As protein: CATQGQANSPLHF.

Worth noting for this clone: At one end, the junction sequence differs from germline, possibly due to a read error. The V call is TRBV11-1, the J call TRBJ1-1; D gene unclear. Germline CDR1 is SGHAT and CDR2 is FQDESV (reference sequence). The CDR3 sequence is 15 residues long. DNA of the CDR3: TGTGCCAGCAGCCCGGGTTTTGGACCGGGCCCTGAGGCTTTCTTT. It encodes CASSPGFGPGPEAFF. The whole variable domain, remainder taken from reference TRBV11-1 and TRBJ1-1, is EAEVAQSPRYKITEKSQAVAFWCDPISGHATLYWYRQILGQGPELLVQFQDESVVDDSQLPKDRFSAERLKGVDSTLKIQPAELGDSAMYLCASSPGFGPGPEAFFGQGTRLTVV.

The chain has TRBV27 and TRBJ2-7; 7 nucleotides agree with TRBD2. Germline loops: CDR1 MNHEY, CDR2 SMNVEV (reference sequence). This CDR3 has 13 amino acids. Losses at the gene ends were 7 bases for V and 7 bases for J; bases not matched to a gene: 10. The CDR3 DNA is TGTGCCAGCAAATGGGACTACCTTGGGGAGCAGTACTTC. It encodes CASKWDYLGEQYF.

The sample holds a few counts of this clone. The chain has TRBV5-4 and TRBJ2-1; TRBD2 is a possible D gene (6 bases). V lost 0 bases and J 10 bases, leaving 14 bases between the germline ends. Germline V gene data show CDR1 as SGHNT and CDR2 as YYREEE (reference sequence). This CDR3 is built from 14 residues. This CDR3 is CASSLAGGKREQFF. The DNA of the CDR3 is TGTGCCAGCAGCTTGGCCGGGGGAAAGAGGGAGCAGTTCTTC.

The genes are TRBV6-1 and TRBJ2-1, with 7 bases aligning to TRBD2. Germline V lookup: CDR1 MNHNS, CDR2 SASEGT. The length of the CDR3 is 13 residues. V shed 4 bases, J shed 9 bases, and the junction held 6 bases outside the gene matches. CDR3 DNA sequence: TGTGCCAGCAGTGTCGGCGGGAGAGCTGAGCAGTTCTTC. Translation: CASSVGGRAEQFF.

This chain connects TRBV6-6 to TRBJ1-4; D uncertain. Germline V gene sequence: CDR1 MNHNY, CDR2 SVGAGI (reference sequence). The CDR3 spans 14 residues. V was pared by 6 bases and J by 8 bases, with 16 bases between. CDR3 residues: CASRGSGLREKLFF. The CDR3 coding sequence is TGTGCCAGCAGGGGGTCGGGGTTGCGGGAAAAACTGTTTTTT.

A remark on this clone: A read error may produce the germline difference seen at one junction end. Within the sample, other DNA sequences also encode this same CDR3. The rearrangement links TRBV27 to TRBJ1-1; D is unresolved. Germline-derived CDR1 and CDR2 are MNHEY and SMNVEV (reference sequence). The CDR3 is 14 amino acids. CDR3 nucleotides: TGTGCCAGCAGGTCATTCTTCATGAACACCGAAGCTTTCTTT. Its protein product is CASRSFFMNTEAFF.

The chain joins TRBV5-1 to TRBJ2-2; D not certain. Germline CDR1 SGHRS, CDR2 YFSETQ. V lost 0 bases and J 1 base, leaving 10 bases between the germline ends. The CDR3 loop spans 16 amino acids. The CDR3 reads CASSLVSRKNTGELFF. The CDR3 nucleotides read TGCGCCAGCAGCTTGGTGTCAAGGAAGAACACCGGGGAGCTGTTTTTT.

The chain uses TRBV30 and TRBJ1-2; no firm D call. The germline gives CDR1 GTSNPN, CDR2 SVGIG (reference sequence). The CDR3 extends over 14 amino acids. V was shortened by 3 bases and J by 3 bases, with 14 bases between the two germline ends. The CDR3 loop is CAWSPLPADYGYTF. CDR3 nucleotide sequence: TGTGCCTGGAGCCCCTTGCCCGCGGACTATGGCTACACCTTC.

The gene calls are TRBV14 and TRBJ1-1, with D uncertain. The CDR3 is made up of 11 amino acids. The V end lost 1 base, the J end lost 8 bases, and 5 bases lay between the germline ends. The germline V gene has CDR1 SGHDN and CDR2 FVKESK. The CDR3 spells CASSQGREAFF. CDR3 sequence (DNA): TGTGCCAGCAGCCAAGGCAGGGAAGCTTTCTTT. Full variable domain (missing parts from reference TRBV14 and TRBJ1-1): EAGVTQFPSHSVIEKGQTVTLRCDPISGHDNLYWYRRVMGKEIKFLLHFVKESKQDESGMPNNRFLAERTGGTYSTLKVQPAELEDSGVYFCASSQGREAFFGQGTRLTVV.